This record looks at one TCR beta chain sequence and its context. Focal radiation with ipilimumab CTLA-4 blockade was given to patients with chemo-refractory metastatic non-small-cell lung cancer. The sample comes from a study of radiotherapy plus CTLA-4 blockade in lung cancer. Across the study: Objective responses were observed in 15% to 20% of patients, and disease control was achieved by about 30%.

The assay was immunoSEQ multiplex PCR, and TCRdb's table has in-frame clones only and misses some. Counted here are some 50,000 clones, 70% to 90% occurring once; the ten biggest clones make up 4% to 5.5%. The receptor comes from a human donor with non-small cell lung cancer whose response to radiotherapy plus ipilimumab could not be evaluated. The input for sequencing was peripheral blood, taken from a patient treated with radiotherapy plus ipilimumab.

CDR3 sequence (DNA): TGTGCCCGCAAGATCGAGCTAGCGGGAGAGGAAGATACGCAGTATTTT. Translation gives CARKIELAGEEDTQYF. The V call is TRBV19, the J call TRBJ2-3; 10 positions match TRBD2. Looked up from germline, CDR1 is LNHDA and CDR2 is SQIVND (reference sequence). The V and J ends lost 11 bases and 5 bases, in that order; junction bases with no gene match: 16. The CDR3 loop spans 16 amino acids.